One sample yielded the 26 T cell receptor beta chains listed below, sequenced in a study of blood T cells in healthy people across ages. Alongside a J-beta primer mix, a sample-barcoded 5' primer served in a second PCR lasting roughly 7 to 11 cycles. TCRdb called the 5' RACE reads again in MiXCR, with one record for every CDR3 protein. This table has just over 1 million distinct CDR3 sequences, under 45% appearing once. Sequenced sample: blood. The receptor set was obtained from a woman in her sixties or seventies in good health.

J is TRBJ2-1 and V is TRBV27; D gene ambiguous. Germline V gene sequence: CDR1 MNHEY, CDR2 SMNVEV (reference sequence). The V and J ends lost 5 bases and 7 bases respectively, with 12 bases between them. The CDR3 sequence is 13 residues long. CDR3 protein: CASSPNRRNEQFF. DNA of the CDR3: TGTGCCAGCAGTCCCAACCGTAGGAATGAGCAGTTCTTC.

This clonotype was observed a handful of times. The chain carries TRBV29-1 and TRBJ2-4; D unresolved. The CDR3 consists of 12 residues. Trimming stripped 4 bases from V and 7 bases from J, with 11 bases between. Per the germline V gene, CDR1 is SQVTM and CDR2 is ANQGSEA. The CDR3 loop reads CSVVWGTNIQYF. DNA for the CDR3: TGCAGCGTTGTTTGGGGTACGAACATTCAGTACTTC. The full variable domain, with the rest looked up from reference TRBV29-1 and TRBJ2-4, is SAVISQKPSRDICQRGTSLTIQCQVDSQVTMMFWYRQQPGQSLTLIATANQGSEATYESGFVIDKFPISRPNLTFSTLTVSNMSPEDSSIYLCSVVWGTNIQYFGAGTRLSVL.

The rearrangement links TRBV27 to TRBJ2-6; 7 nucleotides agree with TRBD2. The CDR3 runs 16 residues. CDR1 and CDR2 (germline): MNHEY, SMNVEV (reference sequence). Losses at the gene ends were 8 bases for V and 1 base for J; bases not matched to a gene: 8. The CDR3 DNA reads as TGTGCCAGCTGGGGACCGGGAGGATCTGGGGCCAACGTCCTGACTTTC. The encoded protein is CASWGPGGSGANVLTF.

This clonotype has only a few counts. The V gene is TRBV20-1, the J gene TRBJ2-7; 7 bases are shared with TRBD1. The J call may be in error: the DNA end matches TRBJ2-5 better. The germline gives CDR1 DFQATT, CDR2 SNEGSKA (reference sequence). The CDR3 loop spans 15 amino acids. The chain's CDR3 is CSARKGAQGFVTQYF. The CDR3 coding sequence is TGCAGTGCCAGGAAGGGGGCGCAGGGTTTTGTGACCCAGTACTTC.

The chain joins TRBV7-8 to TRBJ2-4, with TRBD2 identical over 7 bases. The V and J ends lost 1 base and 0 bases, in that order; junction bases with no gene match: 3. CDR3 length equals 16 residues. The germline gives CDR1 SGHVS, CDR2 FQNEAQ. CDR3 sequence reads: CASSLGGSLAKNIQYF. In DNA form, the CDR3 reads TGTGCCAGCAGCTTAGGCGGGAGCCTAGCCAAAAACATTCAGTACTTC.

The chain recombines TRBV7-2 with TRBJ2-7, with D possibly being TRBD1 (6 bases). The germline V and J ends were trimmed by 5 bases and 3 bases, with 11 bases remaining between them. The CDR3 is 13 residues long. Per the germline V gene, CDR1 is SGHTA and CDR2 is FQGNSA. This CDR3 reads CASSIRTDYEQYF. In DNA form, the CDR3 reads TGTGCCAGCAGCATAAGGACAGACTACGAGCAGTACTTC. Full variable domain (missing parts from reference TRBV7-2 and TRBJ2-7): GAGVSQSPSNKVTEKGKDVELRCDPISGHTALYWYRQSLGQGLEFLIYFQGNSAPDKSGLPSDRFSAERTGGSVSTLTIQRTQQEDSAVYLCASSIRTDYEQYFGPGTRLTVT.

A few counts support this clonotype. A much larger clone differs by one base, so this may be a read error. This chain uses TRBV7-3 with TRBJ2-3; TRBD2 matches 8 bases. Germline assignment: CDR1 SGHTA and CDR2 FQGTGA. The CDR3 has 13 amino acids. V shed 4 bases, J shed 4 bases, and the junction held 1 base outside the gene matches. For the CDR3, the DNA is TGTGCCAGCAGCTGGGGACTAGCAGATACGCAGTATTTT. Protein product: CASSWGLADTQYF.

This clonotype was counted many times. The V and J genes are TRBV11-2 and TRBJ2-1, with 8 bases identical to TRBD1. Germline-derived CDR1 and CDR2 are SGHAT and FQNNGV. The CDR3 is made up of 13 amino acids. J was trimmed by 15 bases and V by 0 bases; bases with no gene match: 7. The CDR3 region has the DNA TGTGCCAGCAGCTTAGATAGAAGGACAGGGTGGTTCTTC. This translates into CASSLDRRTGWFF.

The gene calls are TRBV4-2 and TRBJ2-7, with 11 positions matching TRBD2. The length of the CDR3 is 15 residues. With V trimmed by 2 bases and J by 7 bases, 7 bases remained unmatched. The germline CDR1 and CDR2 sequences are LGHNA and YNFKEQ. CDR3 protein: CASSQTSGGPNEQYF. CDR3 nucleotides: TGTGCCAGCAGCCAAACTAGCGGGGGCCCCAATGAGCAGTACTTC.

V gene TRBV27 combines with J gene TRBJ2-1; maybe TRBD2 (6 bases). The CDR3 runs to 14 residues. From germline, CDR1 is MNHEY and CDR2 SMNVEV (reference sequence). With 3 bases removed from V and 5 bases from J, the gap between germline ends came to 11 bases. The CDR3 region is CASSFAGLNNEQFF. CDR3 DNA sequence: TGTGCCAGCAGTTTCGCGGGGCTTAACAATGAGCAGTTCTTC.

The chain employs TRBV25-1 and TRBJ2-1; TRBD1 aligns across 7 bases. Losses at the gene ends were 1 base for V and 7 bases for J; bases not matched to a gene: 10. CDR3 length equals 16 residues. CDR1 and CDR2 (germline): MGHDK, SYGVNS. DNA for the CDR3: TGTGCCAGCAGTGAATTCCTAATCTCAGGGGGAAATGAGCAGTTCTTC. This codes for CASSEFLISGGNEQFF.

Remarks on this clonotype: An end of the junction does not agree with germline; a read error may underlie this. CDR3 DNA: TGTGCCAGCAGCTTAGCACAGGGCCGTTCCTGCGAGCAGTACTTC. This translates into CASSLAQGRSCEQYF. This sequence joins TRBV7-6 and TRBJ2-5; TRBD1 is a possible D gene (6 bases). The J call may be mistaken, given a closer DNA end match to TRBJ2-7. The germline gives CDR1 SGHVS, CDR2 FNYEAQ. CDR3 length equals 15 residues.

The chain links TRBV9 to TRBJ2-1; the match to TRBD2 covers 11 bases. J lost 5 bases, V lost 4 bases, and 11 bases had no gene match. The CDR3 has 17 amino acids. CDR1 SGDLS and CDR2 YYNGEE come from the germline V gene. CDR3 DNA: TGTGCCAGCAGCACCAGCCTGGGACTAGCGGTAAACAATGAGCAGTTCTTC. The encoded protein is CASSTSLGLAVNNEQFF.

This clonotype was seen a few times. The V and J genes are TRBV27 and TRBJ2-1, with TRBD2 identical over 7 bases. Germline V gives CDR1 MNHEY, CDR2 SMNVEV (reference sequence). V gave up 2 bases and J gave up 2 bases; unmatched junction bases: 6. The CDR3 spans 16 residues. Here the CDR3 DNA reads TGTGCCAGCAGTTTACTCGAGCGGGAACCCTACAATGAGCAGTTCTTC. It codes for CASSLLEREPYNEQFF.

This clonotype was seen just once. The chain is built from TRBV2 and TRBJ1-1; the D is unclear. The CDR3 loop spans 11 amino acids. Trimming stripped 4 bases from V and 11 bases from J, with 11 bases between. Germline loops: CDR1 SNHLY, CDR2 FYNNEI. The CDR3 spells CASSVVEVAFF. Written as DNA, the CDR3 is TGTGCCAGCAGTGTCGTCGAAGTGGCTTTCTTT.

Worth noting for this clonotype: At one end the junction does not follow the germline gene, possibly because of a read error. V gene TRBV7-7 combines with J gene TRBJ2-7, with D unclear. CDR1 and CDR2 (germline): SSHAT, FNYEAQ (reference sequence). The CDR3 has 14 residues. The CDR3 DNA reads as TGTACCAGCAGCTTAGAACAAGGAGACTACGAGCAGTACTTC. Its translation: CTSSLEQGDYEQYF.

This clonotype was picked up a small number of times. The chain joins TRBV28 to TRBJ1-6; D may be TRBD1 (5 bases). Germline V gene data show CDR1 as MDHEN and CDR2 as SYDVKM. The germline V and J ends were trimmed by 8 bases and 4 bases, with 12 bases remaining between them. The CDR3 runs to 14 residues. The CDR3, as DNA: TGTGCCAGCTCAGGGAATAGTTATAATTCACCCCTCCACTTT. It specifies CASSGNSYNSPLHF.

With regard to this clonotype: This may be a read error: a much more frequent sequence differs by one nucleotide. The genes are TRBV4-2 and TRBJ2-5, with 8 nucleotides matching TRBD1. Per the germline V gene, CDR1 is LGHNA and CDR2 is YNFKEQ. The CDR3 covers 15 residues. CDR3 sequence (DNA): TGTACCAGCAGCCGGAGCAGGGGGCAACAAGAGACCCAGTACTTC. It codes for CTSSRSRGQQETQYF.

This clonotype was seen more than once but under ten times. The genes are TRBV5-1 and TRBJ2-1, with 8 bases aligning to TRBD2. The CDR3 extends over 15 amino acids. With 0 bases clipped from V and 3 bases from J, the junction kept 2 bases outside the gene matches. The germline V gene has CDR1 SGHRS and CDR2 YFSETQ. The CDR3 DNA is TGCGCCAGCAGCTTGGTTAGCGGGGTCTACAATGAGCAGTTCTTC. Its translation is CASSLVSGVYNEQFF.

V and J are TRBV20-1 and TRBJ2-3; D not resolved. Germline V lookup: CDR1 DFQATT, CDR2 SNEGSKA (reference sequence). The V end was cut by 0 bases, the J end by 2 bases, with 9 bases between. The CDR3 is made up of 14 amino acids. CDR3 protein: CSARDHLATDTQYF. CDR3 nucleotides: TGCAGTGCTAGAGATCACTTAGCCACAGATACGCAGTATTTT.

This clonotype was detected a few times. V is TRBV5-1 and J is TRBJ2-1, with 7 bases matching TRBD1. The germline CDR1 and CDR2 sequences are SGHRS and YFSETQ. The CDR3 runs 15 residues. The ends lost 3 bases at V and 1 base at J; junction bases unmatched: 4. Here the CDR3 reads CASSSTGNSYNEQFF. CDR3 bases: TGCGCCAGCAGCTCGACAGGGAATTCCTACAATGAGCAGTTCTTC. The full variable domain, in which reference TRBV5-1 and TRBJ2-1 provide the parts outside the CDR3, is KAGVTQTPRYLIKTRGQQVTLSCSPISGHRSVSWYQQTPGQGLQFLFEYFSETQRNKGNFPGRFSGRQFSNSRSEMNVSTLELGDSALYLCASSSTGNSYNEQFFGPGTRLTVL.

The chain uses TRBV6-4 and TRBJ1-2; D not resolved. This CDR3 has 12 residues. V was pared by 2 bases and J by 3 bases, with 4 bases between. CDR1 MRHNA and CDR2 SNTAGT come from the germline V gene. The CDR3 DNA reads TGTGCCAGCAGTGACGGGGACTATGGCTACACCTTC. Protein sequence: CASSDGDYGYTF.

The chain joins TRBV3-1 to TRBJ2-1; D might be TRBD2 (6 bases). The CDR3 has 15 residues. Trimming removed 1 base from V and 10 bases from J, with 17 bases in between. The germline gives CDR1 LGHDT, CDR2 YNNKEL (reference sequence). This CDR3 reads CASSQVQTGVWEQFF. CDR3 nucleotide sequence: TGTGCCAGCAGCCAAGTTCAAACGGGAGTCTGGGAGCAGTTCTTC.

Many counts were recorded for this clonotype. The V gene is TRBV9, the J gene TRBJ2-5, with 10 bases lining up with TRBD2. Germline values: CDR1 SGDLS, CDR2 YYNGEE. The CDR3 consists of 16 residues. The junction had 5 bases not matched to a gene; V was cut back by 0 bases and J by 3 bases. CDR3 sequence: CASSVGLAGVEETQYF. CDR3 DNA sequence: TGTGCCAGCAGCGTAGGGCTAGCGGGAGTTGAAGAGACCCAGTACTTC.

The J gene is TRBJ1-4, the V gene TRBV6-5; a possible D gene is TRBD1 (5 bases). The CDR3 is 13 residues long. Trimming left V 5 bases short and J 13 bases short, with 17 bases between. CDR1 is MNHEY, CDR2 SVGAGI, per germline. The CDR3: CASSDAAGIVLFF. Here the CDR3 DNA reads TGTGCCAGCAGTGACGCGGCAGGGATTGTACTGTTTTTT.

CDR3: CASSAAAGGPTDTQYF. The DNA of the CDR3 is TGTGCCAGCAGTGCAGCAGCGGGAGGTCCCACAGATACGCAGTATTTT. This chain links TRBV9 with TRBJ2-3; TRBD2 matches at 9 bases. The V gene's germline CDR1 is SGDLS and CDR2 YYNGEE. This CDR3 spans 16 amino acids. J was trimmed by 2 bases and V by 5 bases; bases with no gene match: 9.